Each of the 13 T cell receptor beta chains below was sequenced from the same sample in a study. TCRdb reprocessed the 5' RACE reads with MiXCR, giving one entry per CDR3 protein. This repertoire shows about 34,000 distinct CDR3 sequences, 20% to 30% found once; its top ten account for roughly 4%. Sequencing used naive CD4+ T cells sorted from a lymph node. Subset noted: naive CD4+ T cells, CD4+CD45RA+CD25-. These receptors were taken from a female donor with breast cancer.

On this clonotype: Possible read error: a much larger clone is one base away. The chain is built from TRBV29-1 and TRBJ1-1; D is possibly TRBD1 (6 bases). The germline V gene encodes CDR1 SQVTM and CDR2 ANQGSEA. The CDR3 has 16 amino acids. As DNA, the CDR3 is TGCAGCGTCGAAGACAGGACACGGATAGCGGGCACTGAAGCTTTCTTT. Amino acid sequence: CSVEDRTRIAGTEAFF.

This clonotype was observed a handful of times. V and J are TRBV5-1 and TRBJ2-7, with TRBD1 matching over 8 bases. CDR1 is SGHRS and CDR2 is YFSETQ in the germline V gene. The CDR3 is 14 residues long. The V gene end was trimmed by 2 bases and the J gene end by 9 bases; junction bases not matched to a gene: 10. CDR3 in amino acids: CASSFGTGRSWQYF. DNA of the CDR3: TGCGCCAGCAGCTTCGGGACAGGACGTTCTTGGCAGTACTTC.

This clonotype has ten or more counts. The rearrangement links TRBV7-9 to TRBJ1-1; TRBD1 is a possible D gene (6 bases). Trimming took 5 bases from V and 6 from J, leaving 16 bases between them. The germline V gene has CDR1 SEHNR and CDR2 FQNEAQ (reference sequence). The CDR3 totals 14 residues. The DNA for the CDR3 is TGTGCCAGCAGCACCAACAGGGAAGAAGCTGAAGCTTTCTTT. It specifies CASSTNREEAEAFF.

J is TRBJ1-5 and V is TRBV12-5; possibly TRBD1 for D (5 bases). CDR3 length: 17 residues. The germline V and J ends were trimmed by 5 bases and 0 bases, with 17 bases remaining between them. The germline V gene has CDR1 LGHNT and CDR2 FRNRAP. CDR3 loop: CASGPGRGRYSNQPQHF. As DNA, the CDR3 is TGTGCTAGTGGTCCGGGACGGGGCCGATATAGCAATCAGCCCCAGCATTTT.

At least ten counts were recorded for this clonotype. This chain joins TRBV6-2 or TRBV6-3 and TRBJ2-7, with a possible D match to TRBD2 (6 bases). The CDR3 sequence is 14 residues long. Germline loops: CDR1 MNHEY, CDR2 SVGEGT. The V and J ends lost 5 bases and 0 bases respectively, with 11 bases between them. The CDR3 protein is CASSTAGSSYEQYF. As DNA, the CDR3 is TGTGCCAGCAGTACGGCCGGGAGCTCCTACGAGCAGTACTTC.

About this clonotype itself: An end of the junction differs from the germline gene, which may be a read error. This sequence joins TRBV4-2 and TRBJ2-3; 12 bases align to TRBD2. From germline, CDR1 is LGHNA and CDR2 YNFKEQ. CDR3 length equals 14 residues. The CDR3 nucleotides read TGTGCCAGCAGCACGACTAGCGGGAGTGATACGCAGTGTTTT. Its protein product is CASSTTSGSDTQCF.

This chain connects TRBV6-1 to TRBJ1-3; tentative D call: TRBD1 (5 bases). Trimming stripped 4 bases from V and 0 bases from J, with 13 bases between. Germline V gene lookup returns CDR1 MNHNS and CDR2 SASEGT. The CDR3 runs to 16 residues. The CDR3 coding sequence is TGTGCCAGCAGTGGCGTACAGGCGTTCTCTGGAAACACCATATATTTT. It codes for CASSGVQAFSGNTIYF.

By sample share, this clonotype is medium-sized. The chain employs TRBV5-1 and TRBJ2-5, with 7 bases fitting TRBD1. V dropped 0 bases and J dropped 2; count of bases not matched to a gene: 1. The CDR3 sequence is 14 residues long. In germline, CDR1 is SGHRS, CDR2 YFSETQ. The CDR3 protein is CASSLGDSQETQYF. CDR3 nucleotides: TGCGCCAGCAGCTTGGGGGACAGTCAAGAGACCCAGTACTTC.

The sample holds a few counts of this clonotype. The rearrangement links TRBV28 to TRBJ2-5, with 10 bases fitting TRBD2. V was pared by 5 bases and J by 2 bases, with 11 bases of the junction left unmatched. In germline, CDR1 is MDHEN, CDR2 SYDVKM. The CDR3 loop spans 17 amino acids. CDR3 sequence reads: CASSGYSLSGRQETQYF. In nucleotides, the CDR3 is TGTGCCAGCAGTGGGTATTCCCTTAGCGGGAGGCAAGAGACCCAGTACTTC.

The V and J genes are TRBV5-1 and TRBJ2-5; D unresolved. The V end was cut by 0 bases, the J end by 2 bases, with 11 bases between. This CDR3 region has 15 residues. CDR1 is SGHRS and CDR2 is YFSETQ in the germline V gene. CDR3 protein: CASSLDAGKQETQYF. The CDR3 DNA reads TGCGCCAGCAGCTTGGACGCCGGTAAACAAGAGACCCAGTACTTC.

This chain connects TRBV2 to TRBJ2-7, with 8 bases fitting TRBD1. The junction had 5 bases not matched to a gene; V was cut back by 1 base and J by 3 bases. The germline gives CDR1 SNHLY, CDR2 FYNNEI. The CDR3 length is 15 residues. DNA of the CDR3: TGTGCCAGCAGTGAAGGGACAGGGTCAGGCTACGAGCAGTACTTC. Translated: CASSEGTGSGYEQYF.

The CDR3 bases are TGTGCCAGCAGCCTTAGTGCAGGGGAGGACTCACCCCTCCACTTT. Protein sequence: CASSLSAGEDSPLHF. The chain is built from TRBV6-1 and TRBJ1-6, with TRBD1 as a possible D gene (6 bases). Germline assignment: CDR1 MNHNS and CDR2 SASEGT. The CDR3 runs to 15 residues. With 6 bases removed from V and 10 bases from J, the gap between germline ends came to 19 bases.

V usage is TRBV4-1 and J usage is TRBJ1-6; a possible D gene is TRBD1 (6 bases). Germline CDR1 and CDR2: MGHRA and YSYEKL. CDR3 length equals 17 residues. V was pared by 4 bases and J by 2 bases, with 15 bases between. CDR3 protein: CASSRRDTEAYNSPLHF. CDR3 DNA sequence: TGCGCCAGCAGCCGACGGGACACCGAAGCCTATAATTCACCCCTCCACTTT.